This T cell receptor beta chain comes out of a study of spatial heterogeneity in lung cancer. On the study more broadly: Consistent detection of more beta-chain than alpha-chain sequences was observed. The study, taken as a whole, reports: Circulating ubiquitous expanded tumor TCRs were observed more frequently at resection than at follow-up.

Trimming took off 4 bases at V and 8 bases at J, with 14 bases between the two ends. CDR3 length equals 14 residues. Germline CDR1 is LGHDT and CDR2 is YNNKEL (reference sequence). This clonotype was picked up a small number of times. Its specificity is not known. A unique molecular identifier was carried by every single TCR cDNA molecule. TCRdb re-called the 5' RACE reads through MiXCR, storing one row per CDR3 protein. The data show almost 75,000 distinct CDR3 sequences, with 10% to 15% seen just once and under 7.5% held by the top ten. Time point in this sample: sample taken at primary tumor resection. Whole RNA, isolated from tumor, nontumor lung or frozen PBMC, was sequenced without prior sorting. The donor group consisted of roughly 76 patients who had untreated, early-stage non-small cell lung cancer.

The input for sequencing was PBMCs, taken at surgery. The chain couples TRBV3-1 to TRBJ1-4; no reliable D call. The receptor was isolated from a male donor with early-stage non-small cell lung cancer. CDR3 bases: TGTGCCAGCAGCCCCGTCGCAGGCCAAGAAAAACTGTTTTTT. Protein sequence: CASSPVAGQEKLFF.